These T cell receptor beta chains were read from a single sample in a study of Graves' ophthalmopathy and Graves' hyperthyroidism. TCRdb fed the multiplex PCR reads into MiXCR, producing one record per CDR3 protein. In the table there are over 500,000 distinct CDR3 sequences, 20% to 25% of which are singletons. The sequenced sample consisted of peripheral blood. These receptors all come from a woman in her late teens or twenties with stable Graves' hyperthyroidism. Some clones in this sample may be carry-over from other donors' samples. CDR3s include the opening cysteine and the closing phenylalanine or tryptophan. A D gene is named only where the DNA matches it firmly. A row's size may be missing; if present it is once, few, many or a size class.

TRBV6-4	few	TRBD2	TRBJ2-5	CATAIWEGETQYF	TGTGCCACAGCAATTTGGGAGGGCGAGACCCAGTACTTC
TRBV9	many	NA	TRBJ1-6	CASSNSYNSPLHF	TGTGCCAGCTCTAACTCCTATAATTCACCCCTCCACTTT
TRBV19	many	TRBD2	TRBJ2-5	CASSPQGEGETQYF	TGTGCCAGTAGTCCTCAAGGGGAGGGGGAGACCCAGTACTTC
TRBV28	NA	TRBD1	TRBJ2-7	CASSRQGRRYEQYF	TGTGCCAGCAGTCGACAGGGGAGGAGGTACGAGCAGTACTTC
TRBV6-1	NA	TRBD1	TRBJ1-1	CASSKGQGGPEAFF	TGTGCCAGCAGTAAGGGACAGGGGGGGCCTGAAGCTTTCTTT
TRBV12-3/TRBV12-4	NA	TRBD1	TRBJ1-2	CASSSPGTGFGGYTF	TGTGCCAGCAGTTCCCCCGGGACAGGGTTTGGTGGCTACACCTTC
TRBV4-1	NA	NA	TRBJ2-7	CASGLGTSAYEQYF	TGCGCCAGCGGCCTAGGGACTTCGGCCTACGAGCAGTACTTC
TRBV24-1	many	TRBD2	TRBJ2-2	CATSQLTSGRRTGELFF	TGTGCCACCAGCCAGCTTACTAGCGGGAGAAGAACCGGGGAGCTGTTTTTT
TRBV6-2/TRBV6-3	NA	NA	TRBJ2-2	CASSSGQGPAGELFF	TGTGCCAGCAGTTCGGGGCAGGGGCCAGCCGGGGAGCTGTTTTTT
TRBV19	NA	NA	TRBJ1-5	CASDWVRSTYSNQPQHF	TGTGCCAGTGACTGGGTAAGGTCAACTTATAGCAATCAGCCCCAGCATTTT
TRBV18	NA	TRBD1	TRBJ2-3	CASSPSGQGMADTQYF	TGTGCCAGCTCACCCTCCGGACAGGGGATGGCAGATACGCAGTATTTT
TRBV5-1	many	NA	TRBJ1-5	CASSLEAGLGQPQHF	TGCGCCAGCAGCTTGGAAGCGGGGCTGGGGCAGCCCCAGCATTTT
TRBV3-1	many	TRBD1	TRBJ1-2	CASSPTRDSYYGYTF	TGTGCCAGCAGTCCTACTCGGGACAGCTACTATGGCTACACCTTC
TRBV25-1	many	TRBD1	TRBJ2-7	CASSEGSAGGAYEQYF	TGTGCCAGCAGTGAAGGGTCGGCAGGGGGCGCTTACGAGCAGTACTTC
TRBV20-1	few	TRBD2	TRBJ2-7	CSATLAEPTGEQYF	TGCAGTGCCACCCTAGCGGAGCCCACTGGGGAGCAGTACTTC
TRBV28	many	TRBD1	TRBJ1-5	CASSSVGTGGNQPQHF	TGTGCCAGCAGTTCAGTAGGGACAGGGGGTAATCAGCCCCAGCATTTT
TRBV7-2	many	NA	TRBJ2-7	CASSLVPRRVYEQYF	TGTGCCAGCAGCTTAGTTCCCAGACGGGTATACGAGCAGTACTTC
TRBV28	many	TRBD2	TRBJ2-7	CASSLFLGGGLSSYEQYF	TGTGCCAGCAGTTTATTCCTCGGGGGGGGCTTGAGCTCCTACGAGCAGTACTTC
TRBV15	many	TRBD1	TRBJ2-7	CATSREGGGTVLGEQYF	TGTGCCACCAGCAGAGAAGGCGGTGGGACAGTGCTGGGGGAGCAGTACTTC
TRBV3-1	many	NA	TRBJ2-7	CASRPERAPPYEQYF	TGTGCCAGCCGACCTGAGAGGGCTCCACCCTACGAGCAGTACTTC
TRBV30	NA	NA	TRBJ1-2	CAWCPDSVGYGYTF	TGTGCCTGGTGCCCCGACAGCGTCGGCTATGGCTACACCTTC
TRBV11-1	many	NA	TRBJ1-1	CASSLWETEAFF	TGTGCCAGCAGCTTATGGGAGACTGAAGCTTTCTTT
TRBV5-5	NA	TRBD1	TRBJ1-2	CASSPGTENYGYTF	TGTGCCAGCAGCCCCGGGACAGAGAACTATGGCTACACCTTC
TRBV6-1	NA	TRBD1	TRBJ1-1	CASSRTRDSPKGAFF	TGTGCCAGCAGCCGCACCCGGGACAGTCCAAAGGGAGCTTTCTTT
TRBV12-3/TRBV12-4	many	NA	TRBJ2-6	CASSYRTERPTGANVLTF	TGTGCCAGCAGTTACCGGACAGAAAGACCGACTGGGGCCAACGTCCTGACTTTC
TRBV7-9	many	NA	TRBJ2-7	CASSQGRSSYEQYF	TGTGCCAGCAGCCAAGGAAGGAGCTCCTACGAGCAGTACTTC
TRBV2	NA	NA	TRBJ1-2	CASKAAWASYGYTF	TGTGCCAGCAAGGCTGCTTGGGCTAGCTATGGCTACACCTTC
TRBV5-1	few	NA	TRBJ2-7	CASSLERTGREQYF	TGCGCCAGCAGCTTGGAACGGACGGGAAGAGAGCAGTACTTC
TRBV27	NA	NA	TRBJ2-2	CASSLTAATGELFF	TGTGCCAGCAGTTTGACGGCGGCCACCGGGGAGCTGTTTTTT
TRBV6-5	many	TRBD1	TRBJ1-2	CASRGQRDGYTF	TGTGCCAGCAGGGGACAGAGGGACGGCTACACCTTC
TRBV5-1	many	NA	TRBJ1-2	CASSPGGVGAPNYGYTF	TGCGCCAGCAGCCCGGGAGGTGTGGGGGCCCCTAACTATGGCTACACCTTC
TRBV20-1	few	NA	TRBJ1-5	CSAGQDSNQPQHF	TGCAGTGCTGGGCAGGATTCCAATCAGCCCCAGCATTTT
TRBV12-3/TRBV12-4	many	NA	TRBJ1-5	CASTLGRFNQPQHF	TGTGCCAGCACCTTGGGGAGGTTTAATCAGCCCCAGCATTTT
TRBV5-1	many	NA	TRBJ1-6	CASSLRALGGNSPLHF	TGCGCCAGCAGCCTAAGGGCCTTAGGGGGTAATTCACCCCTCCACTTT
TRBV20-1	once	NA	TRBJ1-2	CSAKFLTGSYGYTF	TGCAGTGCCAAATTCCTCACAGGGTCCTATGGCTACACCTTC
TRBV28	NA	NA	TRBJ2-2	CASARNREFPNTGELFF	TGTGCCAGCGCCAGAAACAGGGAGTTTCCCAACACCGGGGAGCTGTTTTTT
TRBV19	many	NA	TRBJ1-6	CASRQSRRSYNSPLHF	TGTGCCAGTCGACAGTCTCGGCGCTCCTATAATTCACCCCTCCACTTT
TRBV12-5	many	NA	TRBJ2-7	CARSGVEQYF	TGTGCTAGAAGTGGGGTCGAGCAGTACTTC
TRBV12-3/TRBV12-4	many	NA	TRBJ1-5	CASSLEWVYQPQHF	TGTGCCAGCAGTTTAGAGTGGGTGTATCAGCCCCAGCATTTT
TRBV5-1	many	TRBD1	TRBJ2-7	CASSPISTGAYEQYF	TGCGCCAGCAGCCCTATCTCGACAGGGGCCTACGAGCAGTACTTC
TRBV5-1	many	NA	TRBJ2-7	CASRQDQSYEQYF	TGCGCCAGCAGACAAGATCAGAGCTACGAGCAGTACTTC
TRBV3-1	NA	NA	TRBJ2-2	CASSKGGYAGELFF	TGTGCCAGCAGCAAGGGGGGATACGCCGGGGAGCTGTTTTTT
TRBV6-5	many	NA	TRBJ2-5	CASSYGGSEQETQYF	TGTGCCAGCAGTTACGGGGGGTCTGAACAAGAGACCCAGTACTTC
TRBV27	many	TRBD2	TRBJ2-5	CASSAKPLAGETQYF	TGTGCCAGCAGTGCAAAGCCTTTAGCGGGAGAGACCCAGTACTTC
TRBV15	many	NA	TRBJ1-5	CATSSSGVYSNQPQHF	TGTGCCACCAGCAGTTCAGGGGTTTATAGCAATCAGCCCCAGCATTTT
TRBV29-1	many	TRBD1	TRBJ1-5	CSADREYQPQHF	TGCAGCGCCGACAGGGAATATCAGCCCCAGCATTTT